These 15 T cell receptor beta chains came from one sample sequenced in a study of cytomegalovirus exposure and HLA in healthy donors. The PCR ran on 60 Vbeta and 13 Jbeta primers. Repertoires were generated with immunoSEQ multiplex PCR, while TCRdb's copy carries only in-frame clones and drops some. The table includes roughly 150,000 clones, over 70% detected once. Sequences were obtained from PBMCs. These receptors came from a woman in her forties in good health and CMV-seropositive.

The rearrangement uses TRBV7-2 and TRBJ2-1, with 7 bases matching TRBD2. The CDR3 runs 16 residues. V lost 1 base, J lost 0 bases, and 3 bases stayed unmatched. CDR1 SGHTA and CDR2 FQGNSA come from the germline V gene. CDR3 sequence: CASSLGGGFSYNEQFF. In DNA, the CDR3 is TGTGCCAGCAGCTTAGGGGGGGGTTTCTCCTACAATGAGCAGTTCTTC.

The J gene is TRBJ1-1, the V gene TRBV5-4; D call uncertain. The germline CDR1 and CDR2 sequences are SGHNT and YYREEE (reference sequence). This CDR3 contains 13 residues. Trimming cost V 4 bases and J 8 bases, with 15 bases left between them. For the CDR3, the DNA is TGTGCCAGCAGCCAAACCCTGACGGGAGAAGCTTTCTTT. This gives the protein CASSQTLTGEAFF.

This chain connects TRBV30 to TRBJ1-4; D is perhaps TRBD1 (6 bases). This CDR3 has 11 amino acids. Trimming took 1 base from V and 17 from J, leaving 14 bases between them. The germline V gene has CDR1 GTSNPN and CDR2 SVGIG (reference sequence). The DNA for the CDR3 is TGTGCCTGGAGTGAGGACAGTGGCGTTTTTTTT. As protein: CAWSEDSGVFF.

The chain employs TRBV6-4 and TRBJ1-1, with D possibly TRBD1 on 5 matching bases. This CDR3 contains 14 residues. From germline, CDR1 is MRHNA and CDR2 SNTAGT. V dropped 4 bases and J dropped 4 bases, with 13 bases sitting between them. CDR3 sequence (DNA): TGTGCCAGCAGTGCCCAGGGTAGTGGCACTGAAGCTTTCTTT. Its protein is CASSAQGSGTEAFF.

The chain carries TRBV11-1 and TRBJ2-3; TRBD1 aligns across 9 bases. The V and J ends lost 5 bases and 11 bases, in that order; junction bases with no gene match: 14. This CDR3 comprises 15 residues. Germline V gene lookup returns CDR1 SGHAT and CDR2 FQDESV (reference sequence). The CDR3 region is CASSHSGTGIVVQYF. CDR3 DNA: TGTGCCAGCAGCCATTCCGGGACAGGGATTGTCGTGCAGTATTTT.

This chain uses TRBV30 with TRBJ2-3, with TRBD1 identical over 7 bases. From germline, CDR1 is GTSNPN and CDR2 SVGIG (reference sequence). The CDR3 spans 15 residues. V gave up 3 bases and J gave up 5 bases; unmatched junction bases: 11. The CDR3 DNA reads TGTGCCTGGAGCAGAGGGACAGTGCAAAAAGATACGCAGTATTTT. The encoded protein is CAWSRGTVQKDTQYF.

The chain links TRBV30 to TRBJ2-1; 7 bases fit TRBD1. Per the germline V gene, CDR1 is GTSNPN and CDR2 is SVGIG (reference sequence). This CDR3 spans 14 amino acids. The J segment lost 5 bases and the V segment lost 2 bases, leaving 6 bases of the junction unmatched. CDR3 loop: CAWSPGRGNNEQFF. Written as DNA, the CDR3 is TGTGCCTGGAGTCCTGGCAGGGGGAACAATGAGCAGTTCTTC.

The CDR3, as DNA: TGTGCCTGGGCAGGGGACTATGGCTACACCTTC. Translation gives CAWAGDYGYTF. The rearrangement links TRBV30 to TRBJ1-2; tentative D call: TRBD1 (6 bases). The CDR3 has 11 residues. Germline CDR1 and CDR2: GTSNPN and SVGIG (reference sequence). V was shortened by 5 bases and J by 3 bases, with 7 bases between the two germline ends. Complete variable domain (other parts from reference TRBV30 and TRBJ1-2): SQTIHQWPATLVQPVGSPLSLECTVEGTSNPNLYWYRQAAGRGLQLLFYSVGIGQISSEVPQNLSASRPQDRQFILSSKKLLLSDSGFYLCAWAGDYGYTFGSGTRLTVV.

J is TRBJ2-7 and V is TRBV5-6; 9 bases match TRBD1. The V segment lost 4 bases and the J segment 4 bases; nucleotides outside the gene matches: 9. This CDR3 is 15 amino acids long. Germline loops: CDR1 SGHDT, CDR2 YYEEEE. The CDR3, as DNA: TGTGCCAGCAGCACGTCCGGGACAGGGTGGTACGAGCAGTACTTC. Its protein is CASSTSGTGWYEQYF.

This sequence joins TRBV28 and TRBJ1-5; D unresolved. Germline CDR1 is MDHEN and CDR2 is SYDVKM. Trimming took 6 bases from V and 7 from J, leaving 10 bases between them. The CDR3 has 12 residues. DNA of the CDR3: TGTGCCAGCAGAACTCCGGGACAGCCCCAGCATTTT. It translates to CASRTPGQPQHF. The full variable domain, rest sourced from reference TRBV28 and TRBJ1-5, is DVKVTQSSRYLVKRTGEKVFLECVQDMDHENMFWYRQDPGLGLRLIYFSYDVKMKEKGDIPEGYSVSREKKERFSLILESASTNQTSMYLCASRTPGQPQHFGDGTRLSIL.

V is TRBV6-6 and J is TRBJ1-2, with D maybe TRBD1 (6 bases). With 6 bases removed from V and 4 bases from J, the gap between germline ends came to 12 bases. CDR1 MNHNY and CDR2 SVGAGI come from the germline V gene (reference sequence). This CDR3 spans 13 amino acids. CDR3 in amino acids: CASRREDSYGYTF. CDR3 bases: TGTGCCAGCAGGCGGGAGGACAGCTATGGCTACACCTTC.

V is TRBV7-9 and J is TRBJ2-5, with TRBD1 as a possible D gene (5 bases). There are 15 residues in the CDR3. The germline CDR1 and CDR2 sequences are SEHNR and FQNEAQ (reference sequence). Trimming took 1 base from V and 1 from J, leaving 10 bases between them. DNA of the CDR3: TGTGCCAGCAGCTTAGGAAGGGGTAGCCAAGAGACCCAGTACTTC. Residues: CASSLGRGSQETQYF.

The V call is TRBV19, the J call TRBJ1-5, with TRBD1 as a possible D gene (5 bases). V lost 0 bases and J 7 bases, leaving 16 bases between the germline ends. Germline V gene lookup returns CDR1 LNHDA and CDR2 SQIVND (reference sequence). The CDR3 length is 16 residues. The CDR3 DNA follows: TGTGCCAGTAGTATAGACGGGAGCAGAGGGACGCAGCCCCAGCATTTT. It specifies CASSIDGSRGTQPQHF.

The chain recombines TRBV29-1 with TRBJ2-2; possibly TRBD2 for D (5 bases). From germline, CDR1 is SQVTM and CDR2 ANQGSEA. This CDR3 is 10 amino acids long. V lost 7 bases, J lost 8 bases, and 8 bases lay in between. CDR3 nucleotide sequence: TGCAGCGCCGGGGAAGGGGAGCTGTTTTTT. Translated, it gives CSAGEGELFF.

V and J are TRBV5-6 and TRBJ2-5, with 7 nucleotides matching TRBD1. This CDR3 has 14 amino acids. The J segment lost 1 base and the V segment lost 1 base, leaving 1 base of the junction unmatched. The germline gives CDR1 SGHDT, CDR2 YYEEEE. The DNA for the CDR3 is TGTGCCAGCAGCTTGACAGGGGTCCAAGAGACCCAGTACTTC. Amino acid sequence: CASSLTGVQETQYF.